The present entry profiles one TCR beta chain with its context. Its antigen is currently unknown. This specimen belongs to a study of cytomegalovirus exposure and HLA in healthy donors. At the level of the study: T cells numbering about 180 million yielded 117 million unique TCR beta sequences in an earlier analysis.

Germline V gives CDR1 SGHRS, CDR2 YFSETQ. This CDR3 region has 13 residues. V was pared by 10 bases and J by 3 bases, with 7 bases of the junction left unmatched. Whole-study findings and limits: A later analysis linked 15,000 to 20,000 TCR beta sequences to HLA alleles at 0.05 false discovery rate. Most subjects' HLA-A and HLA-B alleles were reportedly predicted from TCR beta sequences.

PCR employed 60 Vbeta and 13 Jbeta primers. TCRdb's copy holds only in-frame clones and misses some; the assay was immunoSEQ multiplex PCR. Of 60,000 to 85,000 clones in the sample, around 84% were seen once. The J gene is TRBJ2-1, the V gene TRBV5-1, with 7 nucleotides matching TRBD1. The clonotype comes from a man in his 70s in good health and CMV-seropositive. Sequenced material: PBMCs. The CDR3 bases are TGCGCCCTCGCCGGACAGGTCTACAATGAGCAGTTCTTC. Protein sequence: CALAGQVYNEQFF.